There are many counts of the clone carrying this T cell receptor (beta chain). Using its own MiXCR run on the 5' RACE reads, TCRdb lists one record per CDR3 protein. The sample records under 50,000 distinct CDR3 sequences, about 9.9% being singletons. CD4+ or CD8+ T cells, over 800,000 per library, were used for sorted libraries. This specimen belongs to a study of neurological immune-mediated disorders. V was pared by 0 bases and J by 3 bases, with 8 bases between. Germline assignment: CDR1 DFQATT and CDR2 SNEGSKA (reference sequence). The CDR3 totals 14 residues. This TCR derives from a woman aged 25-40 years with HTLV-1-associated myelopathy (HAM/TSP). Sequenced: CD4+ T cells from blood. The chain carries TRBV20-1 and TRBJ2-2; D possibly corresponds to TRBD1 (5 bases). CDR3 in amino acids: CSARDGHYTGELFF. The CDR3 coding sequence is TGCAGTGCTAGAGATGGACATTACACCGGGGAGCTGTTTTTT.